Included here is one TCR beta chain sequence, with context. Its antigen is not known. The sample comes from a study of cytomegalovirus exposure and HLA in healthy donors. Whole-study results and caveats: There were some public TCRs occurring in many donors, but most TCR sequences were rare. What a later analysis reportedly showed was that an Asian-associated ancestry cluster had fewer N-insertions than the roughly 670-donor mean.

The CDR3 loop spans 14 amino acids. V shed 4 bases and J shed 9 bases, with 19 bases lying between them. Per the germline V gene, CDR1 is SGHNT and CDR2 is YYREEE (reference sequence). This PCR relied on a set of 60 Vbeta primers and 13 Jbeta primers. Sequencing used immunoSEQ multiplex PCR; TCRdb keeps in-frame clones, though not all of them. The sample holds 65,000 to 100,000 clones, about 76% seen once. The sequence was collected from a woman in her thirties or forties in good health and CMV-seropositive. The V and J genes are TRBV5-4 and TRBJ1-1; D ambiguous. The sequencing sample was made of PBMCs. CDR3 amino acids: CASSQAPNRHQAFF. The CDR3 nucleotides read TGTGCCAGCAGCCAAGCTCCGAACAGACATCAAGCTTTCTTT.